Detailed here is one T cell receptor beta chain. The CDR3 extends over 16 amino acids. The V gene's germline CDR1 is SGHTA and CDR2 FQGNSA. The J segment lost 8 bases and the V segment lost 7 bases, leaving 17 bases of the junction unmatched. The data are from a study of blood T cell repertoires in COVID-19. The overall study: The cDNA or gDNA used as material had been derived from T cells, B-cell-depleted T cells, or PBMCs.

Only in-frame clones appear in the TCRdb table, and some are missing; sequencing was by immunoSEQ multiplex PCR. Among 300,000 to 350,000 clones, roughly 90% were seen once, and the ten largest hold less than 9.5%. The TCR comes from a woman in her twenties or thirties who had recovered from COVID-19. Sequencing was carried out using PBMCs or T cells enriched from blood (not recorded which). The rearrangement uses TRBV7-2 and TRBJ2-1, with 7 bases aligning to TRBD1. The CDR3 DNA reads as TGTGCCAGCATCAAGGACAGGTATGTAAGTGGTGATGAGCAGTTCTTC. It translates to CASIKDRYVSGDEQFF.